This T cell receptor beta chain comes out of a study of shared T cell receptors in the human thymus. This table comes from immunoSEQ multiplex PCR, and its TCRdb copy is limited to in-frame clones, with some not included. The repertoire holds 720,000 or so clones, with around 85% as singletons. These data were also filed under a second study, of human thymus T cells. That source reports: Resections obtained during corrective heart surgery supplied the thymus tissue. What appeared biased in thymic and blood repertoires was the usage of V and J genes. Related work showed strongly overlapping thymic repertoires across unrelated individuals.

Sequences were obtained from thymocytes. This TCR was recovered from a girl younger than two with a congenital heart defect.

The CDR3 region is CASSQPDRNTEAFF. DNA of the CDR3: TGCGCCAGCAGCCAACCCGACAGGAACACTGAAGCTTTCTTT. The chain combines TRBV4-3 with TRBJ1-1, with D maybe TRBD1 (5 bases). Germline V CDR1 and CDR2: LGHNA, YSLEER. The CDR3 runs 14 residues. V lost 2 bases, J lost 1 base, and 8 bases lay in between.